The entry below describes one T cell receptor beta chain. Its antigen is unidentified. The same CDR3 is also encoded by other DNA sequences in this sample. The germline V gene has CDR1 SGDLS and CDR2 YYNGEE. The CDR3 runs 13 residues. Trimming left V 4 bases short and J 5 bases short, with 9 bases between. The data derive from a study of shared clonotypes between healthy human individuals. In the study overall: Donors consisted of two women and a few men between 18 and 49. Study results and caveats: Naive subsets usually exceeded memory subsets in estimated richness.

Among the donors, all were Caucasian adults who lived in Nashville, Tennessee. Sorted subsets were amplified in replicate PCRs using 200 ng DNA, about 30,000 T cell genomes. Repertoires were generated with immunoSEQ multiplex PCR, while TCRdb's copy carries only in-frame clones and drops some. The sample has millions of clones; more than 85% are singletons. This clonotype was sampled from a young man in good health. Some clones in this sample may be carry-over from other donors' samples. This chain joins TRBV9 and TRBJ2-2, with a tentative D call TRBD2 (6 bases). Specimen: naive CD4+ T cells from PBMCs. Specified subset: CD45RA+ positively selected. CDR3: CASSPRGTGELFF. In DNA, the CDR3 is TGTGCCAGCAGCCCACGGGGGACCGGGGAGCTGTTTTTT.